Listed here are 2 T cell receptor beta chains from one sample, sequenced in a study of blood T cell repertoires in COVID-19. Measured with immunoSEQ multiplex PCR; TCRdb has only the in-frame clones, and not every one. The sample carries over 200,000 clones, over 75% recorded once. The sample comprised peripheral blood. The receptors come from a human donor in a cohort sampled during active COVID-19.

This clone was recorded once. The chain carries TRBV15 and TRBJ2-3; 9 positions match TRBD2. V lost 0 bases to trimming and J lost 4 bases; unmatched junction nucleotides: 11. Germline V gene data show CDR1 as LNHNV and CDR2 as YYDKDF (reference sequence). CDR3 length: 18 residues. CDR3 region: CATSRERLAGVSPDTQYF. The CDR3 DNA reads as TGTGCCACCAGCAGAGAGAGGTTAGCGGGAGTGAGCCCAGATACGCAGTATTTT.

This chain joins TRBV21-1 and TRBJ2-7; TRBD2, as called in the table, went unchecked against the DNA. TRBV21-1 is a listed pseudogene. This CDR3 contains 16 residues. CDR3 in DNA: TGTGCCAGCAGCAAAGGTTCGGGGGAGGTACCCTACGAGCAGTACTTC. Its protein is CASSKGSGEVPYEQYF.